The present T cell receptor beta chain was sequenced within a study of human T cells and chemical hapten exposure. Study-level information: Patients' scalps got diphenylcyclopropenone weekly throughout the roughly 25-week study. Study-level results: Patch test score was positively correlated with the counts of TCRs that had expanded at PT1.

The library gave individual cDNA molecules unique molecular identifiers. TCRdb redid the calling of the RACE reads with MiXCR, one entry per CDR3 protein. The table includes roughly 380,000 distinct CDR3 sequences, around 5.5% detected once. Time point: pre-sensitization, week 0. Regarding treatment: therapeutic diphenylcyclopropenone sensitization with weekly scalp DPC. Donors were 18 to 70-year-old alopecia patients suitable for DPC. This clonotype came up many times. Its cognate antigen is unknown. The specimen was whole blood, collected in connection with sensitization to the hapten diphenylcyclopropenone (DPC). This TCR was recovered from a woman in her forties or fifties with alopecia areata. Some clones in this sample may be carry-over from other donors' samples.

CDR3 sequence reads: CSVAFGTLSGELFF. CDR3 DNA: TGCAGCGTTGCGTTCGGGACGCTGTCCGGGGAGCTGTTTTTT. The chain couples TRBV29-1 to TRBJ2-2; either TRBD1 or TRBD2 may supply D (5 bases each). V lost 4 bases and J lost 6, with 15 bases in between. This CDR3 is built from 14 residues. Germline CDR1 is SQVTM and CDR2 is ANQGSEA.